The clone carrying this T cell receptor (beta chain) has ten or more counts. An absence of ophthalmopathy progression within 18 months meant stable Graves' hyperthyroidism. Patients between 18 and 65 years old had hyperthyroidism, newly diagnosed and lasting under 2 months. Patients showing uncontrolled infection, other autoimmune disease, pregnancy or lactation were ineligible. The sample belongs to a study of T cells in Graves' hyperthyroidism and ophthalmopathy. There were TCR beta CDR3 regions amplified from RNA transcripts. Researchers ran a first-round RT-PCR on the TCR CDR3 using the HTBI primer set. TCRdb reprocessed the multiplex PCR reads via MiXCR and lists one record per CDR3 protein. This table has a few hundred thousand distinct CDR3 sequences, around 23% appearing once. The sequencing input was blood. This receptor was identified in a woman aged 50 to 60 with Graves' hyperthyroidism.

The CDR3 reads CASSILSSSPYNEQFF. For the CDR3, the DNA is TGTGCCAGTAGTATACTCTCCTCCTCTCCATACAATGAGCAGTTCTTC. The chain combines TRBV19 with TRBJ2-1; D not certain. The CDR3 is 16 amino acids. Germline V gene sequence: CDR1 LNHDA, CDR2 SQIVND (reference sequence). Trimming left V 2 bases short and J 4 bases short, with 15 bases between.